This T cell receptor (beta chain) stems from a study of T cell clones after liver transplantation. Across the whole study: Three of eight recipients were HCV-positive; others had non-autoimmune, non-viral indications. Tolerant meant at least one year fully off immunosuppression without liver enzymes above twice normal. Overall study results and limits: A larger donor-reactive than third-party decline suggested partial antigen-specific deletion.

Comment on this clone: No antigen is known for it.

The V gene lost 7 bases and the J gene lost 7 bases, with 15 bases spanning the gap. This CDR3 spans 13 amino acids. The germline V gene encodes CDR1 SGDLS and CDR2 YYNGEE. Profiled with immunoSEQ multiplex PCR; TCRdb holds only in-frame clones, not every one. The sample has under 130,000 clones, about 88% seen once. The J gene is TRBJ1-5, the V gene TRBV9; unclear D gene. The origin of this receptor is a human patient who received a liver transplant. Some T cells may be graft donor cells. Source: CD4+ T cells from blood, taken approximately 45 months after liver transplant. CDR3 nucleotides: TGTGCCAGCGGACGACATGATGGCCAGCCCCAGCATTTT. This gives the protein CASGRHDGQPQHF.